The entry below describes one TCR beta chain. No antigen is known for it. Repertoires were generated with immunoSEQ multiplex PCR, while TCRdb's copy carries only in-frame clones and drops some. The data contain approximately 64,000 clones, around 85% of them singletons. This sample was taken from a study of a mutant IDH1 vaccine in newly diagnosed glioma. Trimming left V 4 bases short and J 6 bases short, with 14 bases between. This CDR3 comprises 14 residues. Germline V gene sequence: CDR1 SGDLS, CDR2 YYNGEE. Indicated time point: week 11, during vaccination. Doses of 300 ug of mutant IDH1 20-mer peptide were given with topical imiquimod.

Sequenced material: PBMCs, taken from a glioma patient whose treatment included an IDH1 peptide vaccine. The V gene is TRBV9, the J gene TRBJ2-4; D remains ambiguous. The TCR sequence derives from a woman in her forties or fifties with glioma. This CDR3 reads CASSPPVGGNIQYF. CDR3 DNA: TGTGCCAGCAGCCCTCCGGTGGGCGGAAACATTCAGTACTTC.